This entry concerns a single T cell receptor beta chain. No cognate antigen has been identified for it. Base quality data are lacking; no much larger clone is found one base away. The sample originates from a study of cytomegalovirus exposure and HLA in healthy donors (dated 2017 in TCRdb). About the investigation overall: The roughly 670 repertoires of the first cohort and the 120 validation repertoires were produced on the same platform, according to a later analysis. The aim of the study was to test whether cataloging public T cell receptors could identify signatures of past pathogen exposure. Along with the 666-subject first cohort, a separate validation cohort of 120 different subjects was used. High-throughput TCR immunosequencing, statistical association of individual TCRs with disease status, and machine learning were combined to predict cytomegalovirus infection status.

Results the study describes overall, beyond this receptor: The validation cohort had no HLA typing available for a later analysis, so co-occurrence within that cohort was assessed over all 130 or so repertoires. According to the authors, the approach could potentially be generalized to other disease states and immunological phenotypes. A few of the identified cytomegalovirus-associated TCR beta chains were confirmed in vitro to be specific for cytomegalovirus antigens. Most TCR sequences were observed very rarely across donors, whereas some public TCRs were present in many individuals. A later analysis found that TCRs clustered in the first cohort also tended to co-occur in the 110 or so validation repertoires, with 94% of cluster scores above 0. The study listed around 160 TCR beta chains as associated with cytomegalovirus. In both the original and validation cohorts, the classifier was reported to diagnose cytomegalovirus status with high specificity and sensitivity.

For CDR1 and CDR2, the germline V gene lists SNHLY and FYNNEI. Trimming costs V 5 bases and J 4 bases, and their ends lie 10 bases apart. Including the terminal cysteine and phenylalanine, the CDR3 comprises 13 residues. Of the read, only the CDR3 DNA is kept; its 39 bases are in frame from base 1. The donors belonged to the validation cohort of about 130 subjects, which was separate from the roughly 670-subject first cohort. Libraries came from the immunoSEQ multiplex PCR assay. On the study's bioinformatics: A statistical classification framework was built for diagnosing cytomegalovirus status from the catalog of TCR beta chain sequences. Held by TCRdb, this immuneACCESS table contains in-frame sequences only and omits some clones. Under half of the omission traces to an unresolved V gene where checked; the cause of the rest is unknown. V and J calls and clone size come straight from that table; D and trimming were deduced from the DNA. Within this sample are 150,000 to 200,000 clones, with about 85% of them counted one time only. The top ten hold about 17% of the sample.

Recombination joined TRBV2 with TRBJ2-3; the D gene is perhaps TRBD2, on 5 matching bases. Source material: PBMCs. The sequence came from a man between 18 and 29 years old in good health and CMV-seropositive. The DNA sequence is as follows: TGTGCCAGCAGTCCGGGGTCGTCAGATACGCAGTATTTT. It specifies CASSPGSSDTQYF.